The 30 T cell receptor beta chains reported below all come from one sample, sequenced in a study of blood T cell repertoires in COVID-19 (dated by TCRdb to the early 2020s). Receptor amplification or capture employed the immunoSEQ multiplex PCR assay. The table was pulled from immuneACCESS by TCRdb, which kept in-frame rearrangements only. Such tables lose some clones; where checked, under half of the loss comes from unresolved V genes, and the rest has no known cause. A total of under 35,000 clones appear in this sample, more than 70% of them only once. The ten largest clones capture 35% to 55% of the sample. Material: peripheral blood. The receptors were gathered from a human donor in a cohort sampled during active COVID-19.

J is TRBJ2-7 and V is TRBV28, with 7 bases that match TRBD1. V gave up 4 bases and J gave up 4 bases; unmatched junction bases: 10. The V gene's germline CDR1 is MDHEN and CDR2 SYDVKM. The CDR3 extends over 15 amino acids. CDR3 protein: CASSSHDRVGYEQYF. DNA of the CDR3: TGTGCCAGCAGTTCACATGACAGGGTCGGGTACGAGCAGTACTTC.

V gene TRBV7-8 combines with J gene TRBJ1-2; TRBD1 might be the D (6 bases). V shed 2 bases and J shed 4 bases, with 17 bases lying between them. CDR3 length equals 16 residues. Germline V gene lookup returns CDR1 SGHVS and CDR2 FQNEAQ. The CDR3, as DNA: TGTGCCAGCAGCTTAAATGCTGGGGCAGGGGTCTATGGCTACACCTTC. Protein: CASSLNAGAGVYGYTF.

This clone was counted between two and nine times. The rearrangement joins TRBV7-9 to TRBJ1-2, with 10 bases that match TRBD1. Germline V gene data show CDR1 as SEHNR and CDR2 as FQNEAQ (reference sequence). This CDR3 is built from 14 residues. Losses at the gene ends were 5 bases for V and 5 bases for J; bases not matched to a gene: 5. CDR3 in amino acids: CASSPGTGVYGYTF. CDR3 sequence (DNA): TGTGCCAGCAGCCCTGGGACAGGGGTGTATGGCTACACCTTC.

The rearrangement joins TRBV6-9 to TRBJ2-1; the D is unclear. The CDR3 is made up of 14 amino acids. V was trimmed by 1 base and J by 6 bases, leaving 10 bases between them. CDR1 is MNHGY, CDR2 SVAAGI, per germline. The CDR3 loop reads CASSYFNYSNEQFF. CDR3 nucleotides: TGTGCCAGCAGTTATTTCAATTATAGCAATGAGCAGTTCTTC.

The chain has TRBV27 and TRBJ2-1; no clear D. The CDR3 loop spans 15 amino acids. Trimming took off 6 bases at V and 4 bases at J, with 16 bases between the two ends. CDR1 is MNHEY and CDR2 is SMNVEV in the germline V gene (reference sequence). CDR3 DNA sequence: TGTGCCAGCAGCAGAAGACGCGGCACATACAATGAGCAGTTCTTC. Translation gives CASSRRRGTYNEQFF.

The CDR3 region has the DNA TGTGCCAGCAGCGAGCTCTTATGGGGGGAACATACAGATACGCAGTATTTT. This codes for CASSELLWGEHTDTQYF. The V call is TRBV3-1 (or the pseudogene TRBV3-2), the J call TRBJ2-3; weak D call: TRBD2 (6 bases). Per germline, CDR1 LGHDT and CDR2 YNNKEL (reference sequence). The CDR3 loop spans 17 amino acids. Trimming cost V 5 bases and J 3 bases, with 21 bases left between them.

The CDR3 region is CASSRSGMYEQYF. CDR3 DNA sequence: TGTGCCAGCAGCCGTTCGGGGATGTACGAGCAGTACTTC. The V call is TRBV14, the J call TRBJ2-7; possibly TRBD2 for D (5 bases). Trimming removed 4 bases from V and 4 bases from J, with 11 bases in between. The CDR3 length is 13 residues. CDR1 is SGHDN and CDR2 is FVKESK in the germline V gene.

The DNA for the CDR3 is TGTGCCAGTAGTATAGAAGGCGCAGGGGCCAATGAGCAGTTCTTC. This gives the protein CASSIEGAGANEQFF. The rearrangement links TRBV19 to TRBJ2-1, with D maybe TRBD1 (6 bases). The ends were cut back, 0 bases at V and 6 bases at J, with 12 bases in the middle. Per the germline V gene, CDR1 is LNHDA and CDR2 is SQIVND (reference sequence). CDR3 length: 15 residues.

The chain links TRBV5-4 to TRBJ1-2, with D possibly being TRBD1 (6 bases). Germline CDR1 is SGHNT and CDR2 is YYREEE (reference sequence). Deletions cut 4 bases from V and 4 bases from J, with 17 bases between. The CDR3 length is 15 residues. CDR3 residues: CASSGGAGLFYGYTF. CDR3 in DNA: TGTGCCAGCAGCGGGGGGGCCGGCCTGTTCTATGGCTACACCTTC.

This chain joins TRBV7-2 and TRBJ1-2; D not resolved. Per germline, CDR1 SGHTA and CDR2 FQGNSA. The CDR3 totals 13 residues. Trimming took off 5 bases at V and 5 bases at J, with 12 bases between the two ends. The CDR3 loop is CASSPDPIYGYTF. CDR3 DNA sequence: TGTGCCAGCAGCCCCGATCCTATATATGGCTACACCTTC. The full variable domain, rest sourced from reference TRBV7-2 and TRBJ1-2, is GAGVSQSPSNKVTEKGKDVELRCDPISGHTALYWYRQSLGQGLEFLIYFQGNSAPDKSGLPSDRFSAERTGGSVSTLTIQRTQQEDSAVYLCASSPDPIYGYTFGSGTRLTVV.

V usage is TRBV18 and J usage is TRBJ2-2; D may be TRBD1 (5 bases). The CDR3 length is 15 residues. V shed 2 bases and J shed 2 bases, with 9 bases lying between them. From germline, CDR1 is KGHSH and CDR2 LQKENI. The CDR3 region has the DNA TGTGCCAGCTCACCATTTGACAGTAACACCGGGGAGCTGTTTTTT. Protein: CASSPFDSNTGELFF.

This sequence joins TRBV6-2 or TRBV6-3 and TRBJ1-2; 7 nucleotides align to TRBD1. The V gene's germline CDR1 is MNHEY and CDR2 SVGEGT. Trimming at V came to 2 bases and at J to 4 bases, leaving 7 bases not matched to a gene. The CDR3 consists of 15 residues. CDR3 residues: CASSYARQGLYGYTF. Here the CDR3 DNA reads TGTGCCAGCAGTTACGCCCGACAGGGACTCTATGGCTACACCTTC.

The chain's CDR3 is CASSRYGEPLHF. The DNA of the CDR3 is TGTGCCAGCAGCCGCTACGGGGAACCCCTCCACTTT. The chain employs TRBV7-2 and TRBJ1-6, with D uncertain. V gave up 5 bases and J gave up 12 bases, with 11 bases separating them. The CDR3 consists of 12 residues. The V gene's germline CDR1 is SGHTA and CDR2 FQGNSA.

The rearrangement uses TRBV6-5 and TRBJ2-7; 7 bases align to TRBD1. This CDR3 region has 13 residues. V shed 6 bases and J 5 bases; nucleotides not matched to a gene: 7. The germline V gene encodes CDR1 MNHEY and CDR2 SVGAGI. The CDR3 here is CASSDRVRNEQYF. The DNA of the CDR3 is TGTGCCAGCAGCGACAGGGTCAGGAACGAGCAGTACTTC.

The V call is TRBV5-1, the J call TRBJ2-3; unclear D gene. V lost 0 bases and J lost 4, with 12 bases in between. The CDR3 spans 15 residues. Germline values: CDR1 SGHRS, CDR2 YFSETQ. CDR3 nucleotide sequence: TGCGCCAGCAGCTTGGACCCGCTGGGCGCAGATACGCAGTATTTT. It specifies CASSLDPLGADTQYF.

The V call is TRBV11-2, the J call TRBJ2-3, with 9 bases that match TRBD2. V gave up 6 bases and J gave up 4 bases; unmatched junction bases: 11. There are 16 residues in the CDR3. The germline V gene has CDR1 SGHAT and CDR2 FQNNGV. CDR3 nucleotides: TGTGCCAGCAGTACTTTGCGGGGGGGCTCCCCAGATACGCAGTATTTT. Translation gives CASSTLRGGSPDTQYF.

The chain links TRBV6-5 to TRBJ1-6; 7 positions match TRBD1. Germline-derived CDR1 and CDR2 are MNHEY and SVGAGI. The CDR3 length is 16 residues. Losses at the gene ends were 4 bases for V and 6 bases for J; bases not matched to a gene: 9. The CDR3 nucleotides are TGTGCCAGCAGTTTAAACAGGGGTCGGGGTAATTCACCCCTCCACTTT. Its translation: CASSLNRGRGNSPLHF.

J is TRBJ1-1 and V is TRBV6-5; 7 bases agree with TRBD1. The CDR3 consists of 14 residues. CDR1 is MNHEY and CDR2 is SVGAGI in the germline V gene. The trim removed 6 bases at V and 1 base at J, leaving 5 bases unmatched. The CDR3 DNA sequence: TGTGCCAGCAGCTACCGGACAGGGAACACTGAAGCTTTCTTT. It translates to CASSYRTGNTEAFF.

The rearrangement uses TRBV5-4 and TRBJ2-1; possibly TRBD1 for D (5 bases). Germline CDR1 and CDR2: SGHNT and YYREEE (reference sequence). The CDR3 sequence is 15 residues long. V was trimmed by 0 bases and J by 8 bases, leaving 15 bases between them. The CDR3 here is CASSLGKQEGDEQFF. The CDR3 DNA reads as TGTGCCAGCAGCTTGGGTAAACAGGAAGGGGATGAGCAGTTCTTC. Combining the CDR3 with reference TRBV5-4 and TRBJ2-1 gives the whole variable domain ETGVTQSPTHLIKTRGQQVTLRCSSQSGHNTVSWYQQALGQGPQFIFQYYREEENGRGNFPPRFSGLQFPNYSSELNVNALELDDSALYLCASSLGKQEGDEQFFGPGTRLTVL.

This chain joins TRBV19 and TRBJ2-1, with 7 bases aligning to TRBD2. The CDR3 runs 15 residues. Germline trimming cut 7 bases from V and 8 bases from J; bases unmatched to any gene: 14. From germline, CDR1 is LNHDA and CDR2 SQIVND (reference sequence). This chain's CDR3 is CASIPGGGGWDEQFF. CDR3 nucleotide sequence: TGTGCCAGTATCCCGGGAGGCGGGGGATGGGATGAGCAGTTCTTC.

This chain links TRBV7-8 with TRBJ2-4; maybe TRBD1 (5 bases). There are 17 residues in the CDR3. V was trimmed by 5 bases and J by 2 bases, leaving 19 bases between them. CDR1 and CDR2 (germline): SGHVS, FQNEAQ. CDR3 sequence: CASSLKGVVGTKNIQYF. The CDR3 DNA is TGTGCCAGCAGCCTAAAAGGGGTGGTGGGAACCAAAAACATTCAGTACTTC.

This chain uses TRBV6-2 or TRBV6-3 with TRBJ1-5; 9 bases line up with TRBD1. This CDR3 has 18 amino acids. Losses at the gene ends were 0 bases for V and 6 bases for J; bases not matched to a gene: 12. The germline gives CDR1 MNHEY, CDR2 SVGEGT. The CDR3 DNA is TGTGCCAGCAGTTACTCGACCGGGACAGGGATTGATGGTCAGCCCCAGCATTTT. Translating gives CASSYSTGTGIDGQPQHF.

The chain recombines TRBV7-9 with TRBJ2-3; D possibly corresponds to TRBD2 (5 bases). CDR1 SEHNR and CDR2 FQNEAQ come from the germline V gene (reference sequence). The CDR3 sequence is 15 residues long. V lost 3 bases, J lost 4 bases, and 14 bases lay in between. This CDR3 is CASSFFGVRADTQYF. The DNA of the CDR3 is TGTGCCAGCAGCTTTTTCGGGGTACGCGCAGATACGCAGTATTTT.

V is TRBV7-9 and J is TRBJ1-2, with 7 nucleotides matching TRBD1. The junction had 6 bases not matched to a gene; V was cut back by 3 bases and J by 2 bases. The CDR3 is 15 residues long. CDR1 SEHNR and CDR2 FQNEAQ come from the germline V gene (reference sequence). As DNA, the CDR3 is TGTGCCAGCAGCTTGGGACAGCCGGGGAACTATGGCTACACCTTC. This sequence encodes CASSLGQPGNYGYTF.

This clone was found once. The chain links TRBV11-2 to TRBJ1-2, with 12 positions matching TRBD1. CDR3 size: 18 residues. Trimming took 1 base from V and 1 from J; bases not matched to a gene: 7. Germline CDR1 SGHAT, CDR2 FQNNGV. The CDR3 region has the DNA TGTGCCAGCAGCTTAGCCGGGGGGACAGGGGGCGGTAACTATGGCTACACCTTC. It translates to CASSLAGGTGGGNYGYTF.

This clone was seen more than once but under ten times. The chain employs TRBV19 and TRBJ2-2; 9 nucleotides align to TRBD2. The CDR3 has 17 amino acids. The V gene's germline CDR1 is LNHDA and CDR2 SQIVND (reference sequence). V dropped 4 bases and J dropped 2; count of bases not matched to a gene: 8. Here the CDR3 reads CASSKIAGVLNTGELFF. The CDR3 DNA reads TGTGCCAGTAGTAAGATAGCGGGGGTACTAAACACCGGGGAGCTGTTTTTT.

The chain uses TRBV6-5 and TRBJ1-1, with 8 bases matching TRBD1. V shed 3 bases, J shed 5 bases, and the junction held 8 bases outside the gene matches. The CDR3 spans 15 residues. Germline V lookup: CDR1 MNHEY, CDR2 SVGAGI. DNA of the CDR3: TGTGCCAGCAGTTATGGCTCCAGGGGGCAAACTGAAGCTTTCTTT. Translated, it gives CASSYGSRGQTEAFF.

The genes are TRBV7-2 and TRBJ1-6, with D unresolved. The CDR3 has 16 amino acids. Germline V gives CDR1 SGHTA, CDR2 FQGNSA. Trimming took 2 bases from V and 5 from J, leaving 13 bases between them. As DNA, the CDR3 is TGTGCCAGCAGCTTACTCGGGGTAAGGAATAATTCACCCCTCCACTTT. It specifies CASSLLGVRNNSPLHF.

V is TRBV7-9 and J is TRBJ1-5; the match to TRBD1 covers 8 bases. The CDR3 has 14 amino acids. Germline values: CDR1 SEHNR, CDR2 FQNEAQ (reference sequence). The trim removed 5 bases at V and 6 bases at J, leaving 6 bases unmatched. The CDR3 DNA reads TGTGCCAGCAGCAAGGACAGGGTTCCTCAGCCCCAGCATTTT. It is translated as CASSKDRVPQPQHF. Variable domain in full (rest from reference TRBV7-9 and TRBJ1-5): DTGVSQNPRHKITKRGQNVTFRCDPISEHNRLYWYRQTLGQGPEFLTYFQNEAQLEKSRLLSDRFSAERPKGSFSTLEIQRTEQGDSAMYLCASSKDRVPQPQHFGDGTRLSIL.

The gene calls are TRBV24-1 and TRBJ2-3, with TRBD1 identical over 10 bases. The V gene end was trimmed by 5 bases and the J gene end by 6 bases; junction bases not matched to a gene: 7. From germline, CDR1 is KGHDR and CDR2 SFDVKD. This CDR3 comprises 15 residues. The CDR3: CATSGGTGAEDTQYF. As DNA, the CDR3 is TGTGCCACCAGTGGAGGGACAGGGGCAGAGGATACGCAGTATTTT.